These T cell receptor beta chains were read from a single sample in a study of T cell responses to AZD1222 COVID-19 vaccine. Sequencing was performed with immunoSEQ multiplex PCR; in TCRdb, only in-frame clones are kept and a portion is missing. The sample lists around 160,000 clones, roughly nine tenths occurring once. The sample here was peripheral blood, taken 28 days after the second AZD1222 dose. These receptors came from an adult who received the AZD1222 COVID-19 vaccine. The CDR3 runs from the conserved cysteine through the conserved F or W. The D gene is left open where the match is weak. Clone size appears in some rows only: once, few, many, or a class for an expanded clone.

TRBJ1-2,-,-,TRBV15,CATSRDFSDRVYGYTF,TGTGCCACCAGCAGAGATTTTTCGGACCGCGTCTATGGCTACACCTTC
TRBJ2-7,-,TRBD1,TRBV6-6,CASSYPTPGQGGEQYF,TGTGCCAGCAGTTACCCTACCCCGGGACAGGGCGGCGAGCAGTACTTC
TRBJ2-5,-,TRBD2,TRBV2,CAIGTGLAEQETQYF,TGTGCCATCGGGACCGGGCTAGCGGAACAAGAGACCCAGTACTTC
TRBJ2-1,-,-,TRBV19,CASSRLSFEQFF,TGTGCCAGTAGTAGACTTTCATTTGAGCAGTTCTTC
TRBJ2-1,-,-,TRBV6-2/TRBV6-3,CASSGRGAEQFF,TGTGCCAGCAGTGGACGGGGGGCTGAGCAGTTCTTC
TRBJ2-2,once,-,TRBV3-1/TRBV3-2,CASSQVSTGRNTGELFF,TGTGCCAGCAGCCAAGTGTCTACGGGGCGGAACACCGGGGAGCTGTTTTTT
TRBJ1-5,-,TRBD1,TRBV3-1/TRBV3-2,CASSPEQGRGNQPQHF,TGTGCCAGCAGCCCGGAACAGGGGAGGGGCAATCAGCCCCAGCATTTT
TRBJ1-1,-,-,TRBV19,CASNPGAYMNTEAFF,TGTGCCAGTAACCCGGGAGCCTACATGAACACTGAAGCTTTCTTT
TRBJ1-4,-,-,TRBV18,CASSPGNRGAWSF,TGTGCCAGCTCACCAGGAAACCGTGGGGCGTGGAGTTTT
TRBJ2-1,-,-,TRBV24-1,CATSDHGTYEQFF,TGTGCCACCAGTGATCACGGGACTTATGAGCAGTTCTTC
TRBJ2-5,-,TRBD1,TRBV29-1,CSVDRGWETQYF,TGCAGCGTCGACAGGGGATGGGAGACCCAGTACTTC
TRBJ2-3,-,TRBD2,TRBV19,CASSRPGLALSTDTQYF,TGTGCCAGTAGTAGACCGGGACTAGCCCTGAGCACAGATACGCAGTATTTT
TRBJ2-2,-,TRBD2,TRBV10-3,CAISESSSGRGTGELFF,TGTGCCATCAGTGAGTCGTCTAGCGGGAGAGGGACCGGGGAGCTGTTTTTT
TRBJ2-3,once,-,TRBV6-5,CASSRGALGTDTQYF,TGTGCCAGCAGTCGGGGGGCCCTCGGCACAGATACGCAGTATTTT
TRBJ2-5,once,TRBD2,TRBV12-5,CASGLGLAGVETQYF,TGTGCTAGTGGTTTGGGTCTAGCGGGGGTGGAGACCCAGTACTTC
TRBJ1-4,once,-,TRBV5-1,CASSLGSRGTEKLFF,TGCGCCAGCAGCTTGGGGTCGCGGGGTACCGAAAAACTGTTTTTT
TRBJ1-6,many,TRBD1,TRBV19,CASSHRTGLSGSPLHF,TGTGCCAGTAGTCACCGGACAGGGTTGTCGGGTTCACCCCTCCACTTT
TRBJ1-5,-,-,TRBV30,CAYEGSREQPQHF,TGTGCCTACGAGGGGAGCCGGGAACAGCCCCAGCATTTT
TRBJ2-1,-,TRBD2,TRBV7-7,CASSAGTSGHNEQFF,TGTGCTAGCAGCGCCGGGACTAGCGGTCACAATGAGCAGTTCTTC
TRBJ2-1,-,TRBD2,TRBV13,CASSLTGTSENEQFF,TGTGCCAGCAGCCTCACCGGGACTAGTGAGAATGAGCAGTTCTTC
TRBJ1-1,-,TRBD1,TRBV5-1,CASSLRVPGQSGDTEAFF,TGCGCCAGCAGCTTGCGCGTCCCGGGACAGTCTGGGGACACTGAAGCTTTCTTT
TRBJ2-3,once,TRBD2,TRBV4-2,CASSQLAGGTDTQYF,TGTGCCAGCAGCCAGCTAGCGGGGGGCACAGATACGCAGTATTTT
TRBJ2-3,once,TRBD1,TRBV19,CASSMTGVTDTQYF,TGTGCCAGTAGTATGACAGGGGTGACAGATACGCAGTATTTT
TRBJ2-3,once,-,TRBV30,CAWSSRPFTDTQYF,TGTGCCTGGAGTTCACGGCCATTTACAGATACGCAGTATTTT
TRBJ1-1,-,-,TRBV10-3,CAISSDGMNTEAFF,TGTGCCATCAGCTCGGACGGCATGAACACTGAAGCTTTCTTT
TRBJ2-1,-,TRBD2,TRBV19,CASSIGGGADEQFF,TGTGCCAGTAGTATTGGCGGGGGGGCCGATGAGCAGTTCTTC
TRBJ2-5,-,TRBD2,TRBV14,CASSQRGGGQETQYF,TGTGCCAGCAGCCAACGGGGGGGTGGCCAAGAGACCCAGTACTTC
TRBJ1-2,-,-,TRBV11-2,CASSLAGNRGYTF,TGTGCCAGCAGCTTAGCTGGGAATAGGGGCTACACCTTC
TRBJ2-5,-,-,TRBV4-3,CASSLYGVQETQYF,TGCGCCAGCAGCCTATACGGGGTCCAAGAGACCCAGTACTTC
TRBJ2-5,-,-,TRBV24-1,CATSDLHETQYF,TGTGCCACCAGTGATTTGCACGAGACCCAGTACTTC
TRBJ1-1,-,-,TRBV5-1,CASSLDVGVGTEAFF,TGCGCCAGCAGCCTGGACGTCGGAGTTGGAACTGAAGCTTTCTTT
TRBJ2-7,many,-,TRBV29-1,CSVEVTDYEQYF,TGCAGCGTTGAAGTGACTGACTACGAGCAGTACTTC
TRBJ1-5,-,TRBD1,TRBV6-1,CASSEIGGGNQPQHF,TGTGCCAGCAGTGAGATAGGGGGCGGCAATCAGCCCCAGCATTTT
TRBJ2-1,few,-,TRBV6-2/TRBV6-3,CASSLTERANEQFF,TGTGCCAGCAGTCTCACCGAAAGAGCAAATGAGCAGTTCTTC
TRBJ1-2,-,-,TRBV21-1,CASDPTGTGGNYGYTF,TGTGCCAGCGACCCCACCGGGACAGGGGGGAACTATGGCTACACCTTC
TRBJ2-5,once,-,TRBV7-9,CASSPSLVVQGQETQYF,TGTGCCAGCAGCCCAAGCTTAGTCGTCCAGGGGCAAGAGACCCAGTACTTC
TRBJ1-1,once,-,TRBV11-2,CASSPLQGLNTEAFF,TGTGCCAGCAGCCCCCTACAGGGTTTGAACACTGAAGCTTTCTTT
TRBJ1-1,-,TRBD1,TRBV3-1/TRBV3-2,CASSRTGANTEAFF,TGTGCCAGCAGCCGGACAGGAGCGAACACTGAAGCTTTCTTT
TRBJ2-7,-,-,TRBV7-8,CASSLNGGPSYEQYF,TGTGCCAGCAGCTTAAACGGGGGGCCCTCATACGAGCAGTACTTC
TRBJ1-2,-,-,TRBV12-3/TRBV12-4,CASTTGGRGYTF,TGTGCCAGCACTACCGGGGGCAGGGGCTACACCTTC
TRBJ2-5,medium-sized,-,TRBV5-4,CASSPAIQETQYF,TGTGCCAGCAGCCCCGCAATCCAAGAGACCCAGTACTTC